The 13 T cell receptor beta chains reported below all come from one sample, sequenced in a study of beta chain features in type 1 diabetes. Sequencing targeted expressed TCRB transcripts, as all isolated RNA had been reverse transcribed. Measured with immunoSEQ multiplex PCR; TCRdb has only the in-frame clones, and not every one. This sample carries about 930,000 clones, 17% of them seen once, and the ten largest clones take 0.02% to 0.025%. The sample consisted of naive CD4+ T cells from blood. These receptors were taken from a woman aged 18 to 35 in good health.

A single count supports this clone. The conserved phenylalanine or tryptophan is not found at the CDR3 terminus, so this likely reflects a read error. The chain recombines TRBV9 with TRBJ1-1, with 7 nucleotides matching TRBD1. The V gene's germline CDR1 is SGDLS and CDR2 YYNGEE. The CDR3 sequence is 14 residues long. V was pared by 1 base and J by 2 bases, with 2 bases of the junction left unmatched. This CDR3 reads CASSVTGANTEAFL. The CDR3 DNA reads TGTGCCAGCAGCGTAACAGGGGCCAACACTGAAGCTTTCCTT.

This clone was seen a few times. CDR3 bases: TGCGCCAGCAGCTTGGCCCCGGGACAGGGGTTCTACGAGCAGTACTTC. The encoded protein is CASSLAPGQGFYEQYF. The rearrangement uses TRBV5-1 and TRBJ2-7; the match to TRBD1 covers 10 bases. This CDR3 has 16 amino acids. Germline loops: CDR1 SGHRS, CDR2 YFSETQ. Trimming removed 0 bases from V and 3 bases from J; junction bases left unmatched: 6.

The rearrangement joins TRBV5-1 to TRBJ2-2, with D perhaps TRBD1 (6 bases). The CDR3 loop spans 17 amino acids. From germline, CDR1 is SGHRS and CDR2 YFSETQ. V lost 2 bases and J 0 bases, leaving 14 bases between the germline ends. The CDR3 DNA is TGCGCCAGCAGCTTACAGGGTTACTTGACGAACACCGGGGAGCTGTTTTTT. This sequence encodes CASSLQGYLTNTGELFF.

This clone was counted between two and nine times. V and J are TRBV5-4 and TRBJ2-1, with TRBD2 identical over 13 bases. The CDR3 runs to 16 residues. With 2 bases clipped from V and 8 bases from J, the junction kept 7 bases outside the gene matches. Per the germline V gene, CDR1 is SGHNT and CDR2 is YYREEE (reference sequence). CDR3 bases: TGTGCCAGCAGCTTCCGACTAGCGGGAGGCCGGGATGAGCAGTTCTTC. This translates into CASSFRLAGGRDEQFF.

V is TRBV7-3 and J is TRBJ2-3; TRBD1 might be the D (5 bases). The germline V gene has CDR1 SGHTA and CDR2 FQGTGA. CDR3 size: 15 residues. V was cut by 3 bases and J by 1 base, with 11 bases left in between. The CDR3 loop reads CASSLGPDRTDTQYF. The CDR3 DNA reads TGTGCCAGCAGCTTGGGGCCGGATCGCACAGATACGCAGTATTTT.

This clone was seen only a few times. The chain is built from TRBV5-6 and TRBJ2-3; D unclear. Germline lookup yields CDR1 SGHDT and CDR2 YYEEEE. CDR3 length: 14 amino acids. The V end lost 4 bases, the J end lost 4 bases, and 13 bases lay between the germline ends. The DNA for the CDR3 is TGTGCCAGCAGCCTCGGCCATAGCTCAGATACGCAGTATTTT. Encoded protein: CASSLGHSSDTQYF.

In its sample, this clone was seen a few times. This chain joins TRBV5-1 and TRBJ2-5; no clear D gene. The CDR3 is 17 residues long. CDR1 and CDR2 from the germline V gene are SGHRS and YFSETQ. V dropped 2 bases and J dropped 4 bases, with 21 bases sitting between them. CDR3 residues: CASSFGSGLVGLETQYF. In DNA form, the CDR3 reads TGCGCCAGCAGCTTTGGGTCTGGGCTCGTCGGCCTAGAGACCCAGTACTTC.

This clone was recorded a few times. This sequence joins TRBV21-1 and TRBJ2-5; the DNA was not used to check the table's D call, TRBD2. TRBV21-1 is annotated as a pseudogene. This CDR3 has 15 residues. The chain's CDR3 is CASSIRGGGEETQYF. CDR3 bases: TGTGCCAGCAGCATCCGGGGCGGGGGAGAAGAGACCCAGTACTTC.

The chain couples TRBV7-2 to TRBJ2-1; no reliable D call. Trimming removed 1 base from V and 3 bases from J, with 7 bases in between. CDR3 size: 14 residues. Germline V gives CDR1 SGHTA, CDR2 FQGNSA. DNA for the CDR3: TGTGCCAGCAGCTTAGGGGCTATCTACAATGAGCAGTTCTTC. Translating gives CASSLGAIYNEQFF.

The V gene is TRBV28, the J gene TRBJ2-3; 7 bases match TRBD2. CDR3 length: 16 amino acids. Unmatched junction bases numbered 7, after V lost 4 bases and J lost 0 bases. Germline V lookup: CDR1 MDHEN, CDR2 SYDVKM. The CDR3 region is CASSSPRGESTDTQYF. DNA for the CDR3: TGTGCCAGCAGTTCCCCACGGGGGGAGAGCACAGATACGCAGTATTTT.

This clone was observed a few times. V usage is TRBV29-1 and J usage is TRBJ2-7, with no clear D. Trimming cost V 4 bases and J 0 bases, with 16 bases left between them. The CDR3 has 15 residues. Germline lookup yields CDR1 SQVTM and CDR2 ANQGSEA. DNA for the CDR3: TGCAGCGTTGTGCGCCAAGCAGTTTCCTCCTACGAGCAGTACTTC. It translates to CSVVRQAVSSYEQYF.

This clone was recorded a few times. This rearrangement joins TRBV18 to TRBJ2-7; 10 bases align to TRBD1. The CDR3 covers 14 residues. CDR1 is KGHSH and CDR2 is LQKENI in the germline V gene. Trimming at V came to 6 bases and at J to 6 bases, leaving 8 bases not matched to a gene. The CDR3 sequence is CASSSGTGVREQYF. In nucleotides, the CDR3 is TGTGCCAGCTCTTCCGGGACAGGGGTACGCGAGCAGTACTTC.

The chain recombines TRBV9 with TRBJ2-1, with D perhaps given as TRBD1 or TRBD2 (6 bases each). Germline V gives CDR1 SGDLS, CDR2 YYNGEE. The V gene lost 3 bases and the J gene lost 7 bases, with 17 bases spanning the gap. The CDR3 contains 15 residues. DNA for the CDR3: TGTGCCAGCAGCGCATCGGGGCAGGGGAGGAATGAGCAGTTCTTC. Residues: CASSASGQGRNEQFF.